A single sample gave rise to the 32 T cell receptor beta chains below, sequenced in a study of blood T cell repertoires in COVID-19. Sequencing was performed with immunoSEQ multiplex PCR; in TCRdb, only in-frame clones are kept and a portion is missing. The sample includes approximately 88,000 clones, more than 75% of them seen just once. Material: peripheral blood. Receptor source: a woman between 65 and 79 years old with acute or convalescent COVID-19.

The chain carries TRBV6-5 and TRBJ1-1; the D gene is possibly TRBD1 (5 bases). The CDR3 is made up of 13 amino acids. V was clipped by 5 bases and J by 11 bases, with 18 bases between them. From germline, CDR1 is MNHEY and CDR2 SVGAGI. The CDR3 protein is CASSIRREGLAFF. CDR3 nucleotide sequence: TGTGCCAGCAGTATAAGAAGGGAGGGGTTGGCTTTCTTT.

The rearrangement joins TRBV27 to TRBJ2-2; TRBD1 might be the D (6 bases). Germline V CDR1 and CDR2: MNHEY, SMNVEV (reference sequence). Between the trimmed V and J ends, which lost 1 base and 5 bases, there was a span of 8 bases. The CDR3 contains 14 residues. The CDR3 DNA follows: TGTGCCAGCAGTTTATGGGGGCTAACCGGGGAGCTGTTTTTT. Translating it yields CASSLWGLTGELFF.

The chain has TRBV19 and TRBJ1-5; D perhaps matches TRBD1 (5 bases). Per the germline V gene, CDR1 is LNHDA and CDR2 is SQIVND (reference sequence). The CDR3 totals 14 residues. Trimming pared 4 bases from V and 7 bases from J, leaving 14 bases between. This CDR3 is CASSTAGFGQPQHF. CDR3 DNA sequence: TGTGCCAGTAGTACAGCAGGGTTCGGGCAGCCCCAGCATTTT.

The CDR3 DNA reads TGCGCCAGCAGCGTTTTAGCGGGAGGGTCGAACACCGGGGAGCTGTTTTTT. Translation gives CASSVLAGGSNTGELFF. The rearrangement joins TRBV10-2 to TRBJ2-2, with 11 bases identical to TRBD2. The ends lost 6 bases at V and 0 bases at J; junction bases unmatched: 6. CDR1 WSHSY and CDR2 SAAADI come from the germline V gene. The CDR3 spans 17 residues.

V gene TRBV30 combines with J gene TRBJ2-2; 7 bases are shared with TRBD2. The V gene end was trimmed by 3 bases and the J gene end by 12 bases; junction bases not matched to a gene: 10. CDR3 length equals 13 residues. Germline CDR1 and CDR2: GTSNPN and SVGIG (reference sequence). The CDR3 spells CAWSLTREGKLFF. The CDR3 coding sequence is TGTGCCTGGAGCTTAACTAGGGAGGGGAAGCTGTTTTTT.

The genes are TRBV9 and TRBJ2-5; the match to TRBD1 covers 7 bases. Germline CDR1 is SGDLS and CDR2 is YYNGEE. J gave up 0 bases and V 0 bases, and 2 bases lay outside the gene matches. The CDR3 consists of 15 residues. The CDR3 DNA is TGTGCCAGCAGCGTAGGGGGGACAGACCAAGAGACCCAGTACTTC. The encoded protein is CASSVGGTDQETQYF.

This sequence joins TRBV3-1 (or the pseudogene TRBV3-2) and TRBJ2-2; weak D call: TRBD2 (6 bases). Trimming cost V 7 bases and J 4 bases, with 16 bases left between them. CDR3 length: 15 amino acids. Per germline, CDR1 LGHDT and CDR2 YNNKEL (reference sequence). CDR3 residues: CASTRGGRTTGELFF. CDR3 bases: TGTGCCAGCACCCGGGGAGGACGAACCACCGGGGAGCTGTTTTTT.

The chain employs TRBV6-5 and TRBJ1-2; tentative D call: TRBD1 (5 bases). V shed 2 bases and J shed 8 bases, with 15 bases lying between them. Per the germline V gene, CDR1 is MNHEY and CDR2 is SVGAGI. The CDR3 has 14 amino acids. CDR3 residues: CASSYGARGGGYTF. The CDR3 DNA reads TGTGCCAGCAGTTACGGGGCGAGGGGAGGAGGCTACACCTTC.

This sequence joins TRBV5-1 and TRBJ2-4, with 9 nucleotides matching TRBD2. The CDR3 has 14 residues. Germline V gene lookup returns CDR1 SGHRS and CDR2 YFSETQ. Trimming removed 3 bases from V and 8 bases from J; junction bases left unmatched: 6. CDR3 nucleotides: TGCGCCAGCAGCTCCGTTAGCGGGAGCGACATTCAGTACTTC. Protein product: CASSSVSGSDIQYF.

The rearrangement uses TRBV28 and TRBJ1-4; 8 bases are a match to TRBD1. CDR3 length: 14 residues. After removal of 5 bases from V and 7 bases from J, the junction contained 6 bases not matched to a gene. Germline V gene data show CDR1 as MDHEN and CDR2 as SYDVKM. As DNA, the CDR3 is TGTGCCAGCAGTAGACAGGGGACTTTTGAAAAACTGTTTTTT. It encodes CASSRQGTFEKLFF.

V usage is TRBV6-5 and J usage is TRBJ1-6; possible D gene TRBD1, 5 bases. The CDR3 length is 15 residues. V lost 6 bases and J 6 bases, leaving 15 bases between the germline ends. CDR1 and CDR2 from the germline V gene are MNHEY and SVGAGI. CDR3 sequence (DNA): TGTGCCAGCAGGGCGAACGGGGGTCGTAATTCACCCCTCCACTTT. It encodes CASRANGGRNSPLHF.

The rearrangement uses TRBV5-8 and TRBJ1-5; TRBD1 agrees at 8 bases. Germline trimming cut 5 bases from V and 4 bases from J; bases unmatched to any gene: 2. The germline V gene has CDR1 SGHTS and CDR2 YDEGEE. The CDR3 contains 13 residues. The CDR3 is CASRNRGNQPQHF. The CDR3 nucleotides read TGTGCCAGCAGGAACAGGGGGAATCAGCCCCAGCATTTT.

Concerning this clone itself: The same CDR3 can be traced to other DNA sequences in this sample. V and J are TRBV7-9 and TRBJ1-5; 7 bases agree with TRBD1. V shed 4 bases and J 4 bases; nucleotides not matched to a gene: 7. Germline assignment: CDR1 SEHNR and CDR2 FQNEAQ (reference sequence). CDR3 length equals 15 residues. CDR3 DNA: TGTGCCAGCAGCTCCGGGACAGCGAGTAATCAGCCCCAGCATTTT. It specifies CASSSGTASNQPQHF.

The chain uses TRBV6-5 and TRBJ1-2, with D perhaps matching TRBD1 (6 bases). This CDR3 has 12 residues. Deletions cut 8 bases from V and 2 bases from J, with 9 bases between. Germline V gives CDR1 MNHEY, CDR2 SVGAGI. The CDR3 protein is CASRDTNYGYTF. The CDR3 region has the DNA TGTGCCAGCCGGGACACGAACTATGGCTACACCTTC.

The chain joins TRBV28 to TRBJ1-6, with TRBD1 matching over 8 bases. The CDR3 is made up of 14 amino acids. CDR1 and CDR2 from the germline V gene are MDHEN and SYDVKM. With 6 bases clipped from V and 9 bases from J, the junction kept 7 bases outside the gene matches. The CDR3 protein is CASSLTGDASPLHF. Written as DNA, the CDR3 is TGTGCCAGCAGCCTGACAGGGGATGCTTCACCCCTCCACTTT.

The chain links TRBV5-5 to TRBJ1-2; D is undetermined. Deletions cut 4 bases from V and 4 bases from J, with 14 bases between. Per germline, CDR1 SGHKS and CDR2 YYEKEE (reference sequence). The length of the CDR3 is 14 residues. The CDR3: CASSGMRVIYGYTF. The DNA of the CDR3 is TGTGCCAGCAGCGGGATGAGGGTCATCTATGGCTACACCTTC.

The chain uses TRBV18 and TRBJ1-2; perhaps TRBD1 as D (5 bases). V lost 0 bases, J lost 4 bases, and 9 bases lay in between. Per the germline V gene, CDR1 is KGHSH and CDR2 is LQKENI. The CDR3 has 14 amino acids. The CDR3: CASSPPDIPYGYTF. In DNA, the CDR3 is TGTGCCAGCTCACCACCGGACATCCCCTATGGCTACACCTTC.

This clone was detected only once. This sequence joins TRBV24-1 and TRBJ1-5; D remains ambiguous. This CDR3 has 14 residues. Germline V CDR1 and CDR2: KGHDR, SFDVKD. V lost 2 bases and J lost 1, with 5 bases in between. The CDR3 nucleotides are TGTGCCACCAGTGATTCACTGAGCAATCAGCCCCAGCATTTT. It encodes CATSDSLSNQPQHF.

The rearrangement links TRBV19 to TRBJ1-5, with a tentative D call TRBD1 (6 bases). This CDR3 region has 16 residues. V was cut by 7 bases and J by 3 bases, with 19 bases left in between. CDR1 is LNHDA and CDR2 is SQIVND in the germline V gene (reference sequence). The CDR3, as DNA: TGTGCCAGTATAGGCCAGGCGGGGGGGGCCAATCAGCCCCAGCATTTT. Translated: CASIGQAGGANQPQHF.

The CDR3 sequence: CARLERTVSYEQYV. The CDR3, as DNA: TGTGCCAGGCTTGAGAGGACAGTTTCCTACGAGCAGTACGTC. The rearrangement links TRBV19 to TRBJ2-7, with D possibly TRBD1 on 6 matching bases. Germline values: CDR1 LNHDA, CDR2 SQIVND (reference sequence). Trimming took 9 bases from V and 1 from J, leaving 16 bases between them. The CDR3 runs 14 residues.

The chain carries TRBV2 and TRBJ2-1; 11 positions match TRBD2. The length of the CDR3 is 19 residues. The trim removed 3 bases at V and 6 bases at J, leaving 16 bases unmatched. Germline V gene sequence: CDR1 SNHLY, CDR2 FYNNEI. CDR3 sequence: CASSDPTSGRDPRGNEQFF. The CDR3 DNA follows: TGTGCCAGCAGTGACCCCACTAGCGGGAGAGATCCCAGGGGCAATGAGCAGTTCTTC.

The chain is built from TRBV14 and TRBJ2-3, with D possibly TRBD2 on 7 matching bases. CDR1 is SGHDN, CDR2 FVKESK, per germline. This CDR3 contains 16 residues. V was cut by 1 base and J by 0 bases, with 11 bases left in between. This chain's CDR3 is CASSQVAGASTDTQYF. The CDR3 bases are TGTGCCAGCAGCCAAGTTGCGGGGGCTAGCACAGATACGCAGTATTTT.

V is TRBV24-1 and J is TRBJ2-3; D gene unclear. V shed 3 bases and J shed 6 bases, with 12 bases lying between them. From germline, CDR1 is KGHDR and CDR2 SFDVKD. The CDR3 is 14 amino acids. CDR3 in amino acids: CATSDRSMVDTQYF. The DNA of the CDR3 is TGTGCCACCAGTGATCGGTCCATGGTGGATACGCAGTATTTT.

The chain carries TRBV27 and TRBJ2-1, with 11 bases aligning to TRBD2. The CDR3 is made up of 15 amino acids. Germline loops: CDR1 MNHEY, CDR2 SMNVEV (reference sequence). The V segment lost 5 bases and the J segment 3 bases; nucleotides outside the gene matches: 3. CDR3 sequence: CASSKLAGGYNEQFF. In DNA form, the CDR3 reads TGTGCCAGCAGTAAGCTAGCGGGGGGCTACAATGAGCAGTTCTTC.

The CDR3 loop is CASSYSGLSGANVLTF. CDR3 bases: TGTGCCAGCAGTTACTCGGGCCTCTCTGGGGCCAACGTCCTGACTTTC. The chain links TRBV6-5 to TRBJ2-6; no reliable D call. The CDR3 is 16 amino acids. Looked up from germline, CDR1 is MNHEY and CDR2 is SVGAGI. Trimming removed 0 bases at V and 0 bases at J, with 6 bases between.

The V call is TRBV18, the J call TRBJ2-7; D is ambiguous. This CDR3 is built from 13 residues. Germline CDR1 reads KGHSH; CDR2 reads LQKENI. The V end lost 3 bases, the J end lost 4 bases, and 10 bases lay between the germline ends. The CDR3 DNA reads TGTGCCAGCTCACCTATCGGTACTTACGAGCAGTACGTC. It translates to CASSPIGTYEQYV.

J is TRBJ1-5 and V is TRBV2; D is perhaps TRBD1 (6 bases). The germline V gene has CDR1 SNHLY and CDR2 FYNNEI. Between the trimmed V and J ends, which lost 4 bases and 1 base, there was a span of 11 bases. The CDR3 consists of 15 residues. This CDR3 is CASSVGRGSNQPQHF. CDR3 sequence (DNA): TGTGCCAGCAGTGTTGGCAGGGGAAGCAATCAGCCCCAGCATTTT.

The CDR3, as DNA: TGTGCCAGCAGGCTGGCCGCGGGCACAGATACGCAGTATTTT. Translated, it gives CASRLAAGTDTQYF. The V and J genes are TRBV6-5 and TRBJ2-3, with D unresolved. CDR1 MNHEY and CDR2 SVGAGI come from the germline V gene. This CDR3 spans 14 amino acids. V was clipped by 6 bases and J by 1 base, with 11 bases between them.

The genes are TRBV6-5 and TRBJ1-1; D remains ambiguous. CDR3 length: 13 residues. V was shortened by 7 bases and J by 4 bases, with 13 bases between the two germline ends. The germline CDR1 and CDR2 sequences are MNHEY and SVGAGI. As DNA, the CDR3 is TGTGCCAGCAATGGCGGTACCGGCACTGAAGCTTTCTTT. It encodes CASNGGTGTEAFF.

The chain employs TRBV4-3 and TRBJ2-1, with 7 bases identical to TRBD2. Looked up from germline, CDR1 is LGHNA and CDR2 is YSLEER. The V segment lost 4 bases and the J segment 4 bases; nucleotides outside the gene matches: 4. There are 14 residues in the CDR3. The CDR3 reads CASSRQRGYNEQFF. CDR3 nucleotide sequence: TGCGCCAGCAGCCGCCAGCGGGGATACAATGAGCAGTTCTTC.

The gene calls are TRBV7-6 and TRBJ2-1; 9 bases agree with TRBD2. The CDR3 has 14 residues. V lost 5 bases to trimming and J lost 9 bases; unmatched junction nucleotides: 8. CDR1 and CDR2 from the germline V gene are SGHVS and FNYEAQ. In DNA form, the CDR3 reads TGTGCCAGCAGCGGGGGCGGGAGGGCCACTGAGCAGTTCTTC. Encoded protein: CASSGGGRATEQFF.

DNA for the CDR3: TGTGCCAGTAGTATAGATCTATATGGGGGGGATTCACCCCTCCACTTT. This codes for CASSIDLYGGDSPLHF. The chain couples TRBV19 to TRBJ1-6, with D perhaps matching TRBD1 (5 bases). The germline CDR1 and CDR2 sequences are LNHDA and SQIVND (reference sequence). The CDR3 is 16 amino acids. V lost 0 bases and J 8 bases, leaving 14 bases between the germline ends.